Each of the 30 T cell receptor beta chains below was sequenced from the same sample in a study of CD8+CD57+ T cells in acquired aplastic anemia. CDR3 and TCR beta VDJ profiling relied on genomic DNA as the template. TCRdb analysed the reads with MiXCR anew, one entry per CDR3 protein. This sample has more than 150,000 distinct CDR3 sequences, with around 65% found just once. The sequenced material came from sorted CD4+, CD8+, or CD8+CD57+ T cells (not recorded which) from PBMCs. The source of these receptors is a human donor with severe aplastic anemia or a healthy control (not recorded which).

This rearrangement joins TRBV5-1 to TRBJ2-1; D remains unclear. Trimming stripped 3 bases from V and 6 bases from J, with 13 bases between. CDR1 is SGHRS, CDR2 YFSETQ, per germline. The CDR3 loop spans 14 amino acids. The DNA for the CDR3 is TGCGCCAGCAGCTCCCAGTCCGGTAGCAATGAGCAGTTCTTC. Residues: CASSSQSGSNEQFF.

This clonotype was seen a handful of times. This chain uses TRBV2 with TRBJ1-5; 10 bases fit TRBD1. Germline V gene data show CDR1 as SNHLY and CDR2 as FYNNEI. This CDR3 spans 15 amino acids. With 10 bases clipped from V and 3 bases from J, the junction kept 9 bases outside the gene matches. The CDR3 nucleotides read TGTGCCACTTCCCGGGACAGGGGAAACAATCAGCCCCAGCATTTT. It is translated as CATSRDRGNNQPQHF.

This clonotype was detected ten times or more. This chain uses TRBV2 with TRBJ2-3; tentative D call: TRBD2 (5 bases). Germline assignment: CDR1 SNHLY and CDR2 FYNNEI. CDR3 length: 13 residues. The V end was cut by 6 bases, the J end by 4 bases, with 11 bases between. CDR3 in amino acids: CASSPRGSDTQYF. As DNA, the CDR3 is TGTGCCAGCAGCCCAAGAGGGTCAGATACGCAGTATTTT.

As DNA, the CDR3 is TGTGCCAGCAGCTGGGGGGACAGGGACAACACTGAAGCTTTCTTT. This encodes CASSWGDRDNTEAFF. The chain is built from TRBV7-3 and TRBJ1-1, with 9 bases identical to TRBD1. The CDR3 length is 15 residues. The germline V gene encodes CDR1 SGHTA and CDR2 FQGTGA. V lost 4 bases and J lost 2; bases outside the gene matches: 5.

The V gene is TRBV7-9, the J gene TRBJ1-1; D gene ambiguous. From germline, CDR1 is SEHNR and CDR2 FQNEAQ (reference sequence). This CDR3 region has 13 residues. Between the trimmed V and J ends, which lost 6 bases and 1 base, there was a span of 9 bases. The CDR3 spells CASRKGSNTEAFF. In DNA form, the CDR3 reads TGTGCCAGCAGAAAGGGCTCGAACACTGAAGCTTTCTTT.

The DNA of the CDR3 is TGTGCCAGCAGTGACGGGGGGATTGCCTACGAGCAGTACTTC. Encoded protein: CASSDGGIAYEQYF. This rearrangement joins TRBV6-1 to TRBJ2-7; the match to TRBD2 covers 7 bases. The junction had 4 bases not matched to a gene; V was cut back by 3 bases and J by 2 bases. Per the germline V gene, CDR1 is MNHNS and CDR2 is SASEGT. The CDR3 has 14 amino acids.

The rearrangement links TRBV19 to TRBJ1-1, with a possible D match to TRBD1 (5 bases). Germline-derived CDR1 and CDR2 are LNHDA and SQIVND (reference sequence). The length of the CDR3 is 11 residues. Trimming shortened V by 8 bases and J by 9 bases, and 13 bases separated the two germline ends. The CDR3 sequence: CASQAGRKAFF. DNA of the CDR3: TGTGCCAGTCAGGCAGGGAGGAAAGCTTTCTTT. Looking up the rest from reference TRBV19 and TRBJ1-1 gives the full variable domain: DGGITQSPKYLFRKEGQNVTLSCEQNLNHDAMYWYRQDPGQGLRLIYYSQIVNDFQKGDIAEGYSVSREKKESFPLTVTSAQKNPTAFYLCASQAGRKAFFGQGTRLTVV.

This clonotype was detected ten times or more. The chain has TRBV27 and TRBJ1-6; D is undetermined. V lost 3 bases and J lost 7, with 4 bases in between. The CDR3 totals 12 residues. CDR1 is MNHEY and CDR2 is SMNVEV in the germline V gene (reference sequence). The CDR3 DNA reads as TGTGCCAGCAGTTTTCAGAATTCACCCCTCCACTTT. It encodes CASSFQNSPLHF.

This rearrangement joins TRBV2 to TRBJ2-5; 9 bases are a match to TRBD1. V was clipped by 5 bases and J by 5 bases; unmatched bases: 6. This CDR3 has 14 residues. CDR1 SNHLY and CDR2 FYNNEI come from the germline V gene. CDR3 sequence: CASSLQGAQETQYF. DNA of the CDR3: TGTGCCAGCAGTTTACAGGGGGCGCAGGAGACCCAGTACTTC.

This clonotype was detected a few times. This chain connects TRBV7-9 to TRBJ2-5; D is unresolved. CDR3 size: 15 residues. The V gene's germline CDR1 is SEHNR and CDR2 FQNEAQ (reference sequence). Deletions cut 7 bases from V and 5 bases from J, with 20 bases between. CDR3 in DNA: TGTGCCAGCAAGTCGGCAGGTCCCCCTGGGGAGACCCAGTACTTC. Amino acid sequence: CASKSAGPPGETQYF.

This clonotype was seen at least ten times. The chain links TRBV6-5 to TRBJ2-1; TRBD2 is a possible D gene (5 bases). With 7 bases removed from V and 10 bases from J, the gap between germline ends came to 23 bases. CDR1 is MNHEY and CDR2 is SVGAGI in the germline V gene. The CDR3 spans 15 residues. CDR3 in amino acids: CASTELPAGLGEQFF. Here the CDR3 DNA reads TGTGCCAGCACTGAGCTCCCGGCAGGACTGGGAGAGCAGTTCTTC.

The chain uses TRBV5-1 and TRBJ1-6, with TRBD1 matching 7 bases. V trimming: 4 bases; J trimming: 5 bases; junction bases outside the gene matches: 12. Per germline, CDR1 SGHRS and CDR2 YFSETQ. The CDR3 contains 17 residues. The CDR3 nucleotides read TGCGCCAGCAGCCAAGGCCTCGGAGGGGGCCATAATTCACCCCTCCACTTT. It specifies CASSQGLGGGHNSPLHF.

The DNA for the CDR3 is TGTGCCAGTGACGACATCAGGGGAAGCACTGAAGCTTTCTTT. Amino acid sequence: CASDDIRGSTEAFF. J is TRBJ1-1 and V is TRBV19; a weak D match, TRBD1 (6 bases). V was shortened by 8 bases and J by 4 bases, with 17 bases between the two germline ends. Looked up from germline, CDR1 is LNHDA and CDR2 is SQIVND (reference sequence). The CDR3 is made up of 14 amino acids. The full variable domain, completed using reference TRBV19 and TRBJ1-1, is DGGITQSPKYLFRKEGQNVTLSCEQNLNHDAMYWYRQDPGQGLRLIYYSQIVNDFQKGDIAEGYSVSREKKESFPLTVTSAQKNPTAFYLCASDDIRGSTEAFFGQGTRLTVV.

V and J are TRBV10-3 and TRBJ2-7; 10 bases are a match to TRBD2. With V trimmed by 5 bases and J by 9 bases, 7 bases remained unmatched. Germline V lookup: CDR1 ENHRY, CDR2 SYGVKD. The CDR3 consists of 13 residues. CDR3 sequence (DNA): TGTGCCATCAGTAGCGGGGGGGCTCTGGGGCAGTACTTC. This sequence encodes CAISSGGALGQYF.

This chain uses TRBV29-1 with TRBJ1-1; possible D gene TRBD1, 5 bases. Germline V CDR1 and CDR2: SQVTM, ANQGSEA. The V end lost 8 bases, the J end lost 5 bases, and 18 bases lay between the germline ends. This CDR3 has 13 amino acids. The CDR3 reads CSLHMGGWTEAFF. As DNA, the CDR3 is TGCAGCTTACATATGGGGGGATGGACTGAAGCTTTCTTT.

DNA of the CDR3: TGCAGTGCTAGGAGTCAGGGAGGAGATTCACCCCTCCACTTT. Translating it yields CSARSQGGDSPLHF. This chain connects TRBV20-1 to TRBJ1-6; possible D gene TRBD1, 5 bases. Trimming cost V 3 bases and J 8 bases, with 14 bases left between them. The CDR3 totals 14 residues. Germline-derived CDR1 and CDR2 are DFQATT and SNEGSKA (reference sequence).

To note about this clonotype: A much larger clone sits a single nucleotide away, making a read error possible. The chain links TRBV4-3 to TRBJ2-2, with D hard to call. The V gene's germline CDR1 is LGHNA and CDR2 YSLEER. The CDR3 runs 20 residues. V lost 0 bases, J lost 6 bases, and 26 bases lay in between. For the CDR3, the DNA is TGCGCCAGCAGCCAAGATTTGTTTGCGTTGGGCGGCGGTAGTTCCGGGGAGCTGTTTTTT. Translating gives CASSQDLFALGGGSSGELFF.

This clonotype has just one count. The chain is built from TRBV10-2 and TRBJ1-5; a possible D gene is TRBD1 (5 bases). The CDR3 is 15 residues long. V was cut by 7 bases and J by 1 base, with 14 bases left in between. Germline V lookup: CDR1 WSHSY, CDR2 SAAADI. CDR3 protein: CASMLGGGSNQPQHF. CDR3 nucleotide sequence: TGCGCCAGCATGCTTGGGGGTGGGAGCAATCAGCCCCAGCATTTT.

The chain has TRBV19 and TRBJ1-4, with D uncertain. The CDR3 is 15 residues long. Deletions cut 3 bases from V and 9 bases from J, with 17 bases between. Germline-derived CDR1 and CDR2 are LNHDA and SQIVND (reference sequence). CDR3 residues: CASSMDAEMTKKLFF. CDR3 nucleotide sequence: TGTGCCAGTAGTATGGACGCCGAAATGACCAAAAAACTGTTTTTT.

CDR3 amino acids: CASRTSGGSDTQYF. CDR3 sequence (DNA): TGTGCCAGCAGGACTAGCGGGGGGTCCGATACGCAGTATTTT. This rearrangement joins TRBV25-1 to TRBJ2-3; 13 bases line up with TRBD2. The CDR3 is 14 residues long. V gave up 6 bases and J gave up 6 bases; unmatched junction bases: 3. The germline CDR1 and CDR2 sequences are MGHDK and SYGVNS.

The gene calls are TRBV24-1 and TRBJ1-5; D perhaps matches TRBD1 (5 bases). The CDR3 spans 15 residues. CDR1 KGHDR and CDR2 SFDVKD come from the germline V gene. V gave up 5 bases and J gave up 3 bases, with 13 bases separating them. The CDR3 protein is CATSAGQGPNQPQHF. Written as DNA, the CDR3 is TGTGCCACCAGTGCGGGGCAGGGCCCCAATCAGCCCCAGCATTTT.

The chain carries TRBV5-6 and TRBJ2-7; D is perhaps TRBD1 (6 bases). V gave up 4 bases and J gave up 5 bases, with 19 bases separating them. Looked up from germline, CDR1 is SGHDT and CDR2 is YYEEEE. The CDR3 has 15 residues. CDR3 DNA sequence: TGTGCCAGCAGCCAGACAGGTCTAAGATTTGACGAGCAGTACTTC. Encoded protein: CASSQTGLRFDEQYF.

This chain connects TRBV4-1 to TRBJ2-5; 11 positions match TRBD2. V shed 4 bases, J shed 5 bases, and the junction held 6 bases outside the gene matches. CDR3 length: 15 residues. Per the germline V gene, CDR1 is MGHRA and CDR2 is YSYEKL. The CDR3 DNA sequence: TGCGCCAGCAGCCTTCTAGCGGGGGGATCTGAGACCCAGTACTTC. Its translation is CASSLLAGGSETQYF.

This chain joins TRBV20-1 and TRBJ1-1; no clear D gene. Trimming left V 4 bases short and J 1 base short, with 4 bases between. CDR1 and CDR2 (germline): DFQATT, SNEGSKA (reference sequence). CDR3 length: 11 residues. CDR3 DNA: TGCAGTGCTATCAAGAACACTGAAGCTTTCTTT. Translation gives CSAIKNTEAFF.

V and J are TRBV2 and TRBJ1-6, with 8 bases aligning to TRBD1. The CDR3 has 13 amino acids. From germline, CDR1 is SNHLY and CDR2 FYNNEI. V lost 4 bases to trimming and J lost 9 bases; unmatched junction nucleotides: 2. This chain's CDR3 is CASSARGRSPLHF. The DNA of the CDR3 is TGTGCCAGCAGTGCCAGGGGGCGTTCACCCCTCCACTTT.

J is TRBJ2-5 and V is TRBV7-2; D is tentatively TRBD1 or TRBD2 (6 bases each). The germline V and J ends were trimmed by 4 bases and 1 base, with 7 bases remaining between them. Germline values: CDR1 SGHTA, CDR2 FQGNSA. The CDR3 has 13 residues. This CDR3 is CASSWGAQETQYF. CDR3 DNA: TGTGCCAGCAGCTGGGGGGCCCAAGAGACCCAGTACTTC.

J is TRBJ2-1 and V is TRBV9; D possibly matches TRBD1 or TRBD2 (7 bases each). The CDR3 spans 15 residues. The ends were cut back, 2 bases at V and 4 bases at J, with 13 bases in the middle. Germline V gives CDR1 SGDLS, CDR2 YYNGEE. DNA for the CDR3: TGTGCCAGCAGCGTCAGGGGGGGGGAATACAATGAGCAGTTCTTC. Protein sequence: CASSVRGGEYNEQFF.

In its sample, this clonotype was seen once. The chain uses TRBV24-1 and TRBJ2-7; a weak D match, TRBD2 (5 bases). V gave up 7 bases and J gave up 3 bases, with 12 bases separating them. Germline CDR1 is KGHDR and CDR2 is SFDVKD. This CDR3 spans 13 amino acids. The CDR3: CATSSFGLYEQYF. CDR3 DNA sequence: TGTGCCACCAGCTCCTTTGGACTCTACGAGCAGTACTTC.

The J gene is TRBJ2-3, the V gene TRBV7-9, with D tentatively TRBD2 (6 bases). Germline V lookup: CDR1 SEHNR, CDR2 FQNEAQ (reference sequence). This CDR3 comprises 17 residues. The V end was cut by 5 bases, the J end by 0 bases, with 18 bases between. The DNA for the CDR3 is TGTGCCAGCAGCCTACAGACCGGGGGTCCAAGCACAGATACGCAGTATTTT. Protein sequence: CASSLQTGGPSTDTQYF.

Here the CDR3 reads CSVEGRFYEQYF. CDR3 sequence (DNA): TGCAGCGTTGAAGGCAGGTTCTACGAGCAGTACTTC. The chain joins TRBV29-1 to TRBJ2-7; D not resolved. V was clipped by 1 base and J by 3 bases, with 7 bases between them. Germline CDR1 and CDR2: SQVTM and ANQGSEA. The CDR3 contains 12 residues.